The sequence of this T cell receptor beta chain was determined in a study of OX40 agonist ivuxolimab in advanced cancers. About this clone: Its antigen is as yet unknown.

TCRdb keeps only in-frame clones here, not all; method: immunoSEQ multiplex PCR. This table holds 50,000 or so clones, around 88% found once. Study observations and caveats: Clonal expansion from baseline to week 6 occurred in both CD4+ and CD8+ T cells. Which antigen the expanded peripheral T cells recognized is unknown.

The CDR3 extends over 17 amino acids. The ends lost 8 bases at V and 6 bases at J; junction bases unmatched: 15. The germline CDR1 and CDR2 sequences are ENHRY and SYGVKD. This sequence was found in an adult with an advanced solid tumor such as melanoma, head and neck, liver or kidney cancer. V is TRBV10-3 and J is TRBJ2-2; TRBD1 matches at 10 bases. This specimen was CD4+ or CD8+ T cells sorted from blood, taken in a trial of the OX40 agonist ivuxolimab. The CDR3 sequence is CAIPIKDPGQGSGELFF. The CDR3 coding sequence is TGTGCCATCCCTATAAAGGATCCGGGACAGGGGTCCGGGGAGCTGTTTTTT.